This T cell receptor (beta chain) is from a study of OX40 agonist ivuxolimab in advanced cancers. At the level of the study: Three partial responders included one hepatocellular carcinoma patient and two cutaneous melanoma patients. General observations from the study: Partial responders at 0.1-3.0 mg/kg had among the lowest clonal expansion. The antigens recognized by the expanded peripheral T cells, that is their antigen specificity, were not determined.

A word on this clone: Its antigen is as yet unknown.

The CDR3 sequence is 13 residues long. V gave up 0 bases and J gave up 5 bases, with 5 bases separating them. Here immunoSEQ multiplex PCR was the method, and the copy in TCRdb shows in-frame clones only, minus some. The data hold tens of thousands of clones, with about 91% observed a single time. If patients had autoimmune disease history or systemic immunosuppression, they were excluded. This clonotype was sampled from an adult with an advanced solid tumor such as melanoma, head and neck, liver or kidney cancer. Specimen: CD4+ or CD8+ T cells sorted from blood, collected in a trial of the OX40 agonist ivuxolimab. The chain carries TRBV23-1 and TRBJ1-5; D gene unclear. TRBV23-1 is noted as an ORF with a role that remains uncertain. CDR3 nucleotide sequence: TGCGCCAGCAGTCAATCGGGAGATCAGCCCCAGCATTTT. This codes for CASSQSGDQPQHF.